These 9 T cell receptor beta chains originate from one sample sequenced in a study of CD8 T cells in ankylosing spondylitis. TCRdb called the 5' RACE reads again in MiXCR, with one record for every CDR3 protein. The repertoire holds around 150,000 distinct CDR3 sequences, with 18% as singletons. Sequenced input: blood, either unsorted or a sorted T cell fraction (not recorded which). The receptors stem from a male donor with ankylosing spondylitis or in good health (not recorded which).

This clonotype was counted many times. V and J are TRBV4-1 and TRBJ1-5; unclear D gene. This CDR3 is 13 amino acids long. Germline V lookup: CDR1 MGHRA, CDR2 YSYEKL. V was trimmed by 1 base and J by 7 bases, leaving 8 bases between them. The CDR3 DNA follows: TGCGCCAGCAGCCAAGGGGTGAGGCAGCCCCAGCATTTT. Protein product: CASSQGVRQPQHF.

Only a few counts were recorded for this clonotype. V gene TRBV2 combines with J gene TRBJ2-1; 9 nucleotides line up with TRBD2. The CDR3 has 16 amino acids. V shed 6 bases and J 1 base; nucleotides not matched to a gene: 7. The germline CDR1 and CDR2 sequences are SNHLY and FYNNEI. CDR3 in amino acids: CASRGSSGMSYNEQFF. The DNA of the CDR3 is TGTGCCAGCAGAGGCTCTAGCGGGATGTCCTACAATGAGCAGTTCTTC. Variable domain in full (rest from reference TRBV2 and TRBJ2-1): EPEVTQTPSHQVTQMGQEVILRCVPISNHLYFYWYRQILGQKVEFLVSFYNNEISEKSEIFDDQFSVERPDGSNFTLKIRSTKLEDSAMYFCASRGSSGMSYNEQFFGPGTRLTVL.

This clonotype has just a few counts. The V gene is TRBV20-1, the J gene TRBJ1-4; D perhaps matches TRBD1 (6 bases). The CDR3 consists of 13 residues. Looked up from germline, CDR1 is DFQATT and CDR2 is SNEGSKA (reference sequence). Trimming took 5 bases from V and 5 from J, leaving 12 bases between them. CDR3 DNA sequence: TGCAGTGCTTTAATTACAGGGAATGAAAAACTGTTTTTT. Amino acid sequence: CSALITGNEKLFF.

V gene TRBV10-3 combines with J gene TRBJ2-5; no clear D. V lost 6 bases, J lost 3 bases, and 8 bases lay in between. CDR1 and CDR2 from the germline V gene are ENHRY and SYGVKD. The CDR3 totals 12 residues. As DNA, the CDR3 is TGTGCCATCAGAGGGCTAGAAGAGACCCAGTACTTC. This encodes CAIRGLEETQYF.

This chain connects TRBV19 to TRBJ2-7; TRBD1 might be the D (6 bases). Trimming took 6 bases from V and 4 from J, leaving 7 bases between them. This CDR3 comprises 11 residues. Germline V gene data show CDR1 as LNHDA and CDR2 as SQIVND (reference sequence). The CDR3 DNA reads TGTGCCAGTAGACAGGGTTACGAGCAGTACTTC. Protein sequence: CASRQGYEQYF.

The chain joins TRBV13 to TRBJ2-1, with TRBD2 matching over 13 bases. From germline, CDR1 is PRHDT and CDR2 FYEKMQ (reference sequence). The CDR3 is made up of 16 amino acids. J was trimmed by 5 bases and V by 3 bases; bases with no gene match: 4. The CDR3 is CASSFTGTSGNNEQFF. CDR3 in DNA: TGTGCCAGCAGCTTCACCGGGACTAGCGGGAACAATGAGCAGTTCTTC.

This clonotype came up a few times. The chain links TRBV7-2 to TRBJ2-1, with D hard to call. Per the germline V gene, CDR1 is SGHTA and CDR2 is FQGNSA. This CDR3 region has 12 residues. V lost 2 bases and J 9 bases, leaving 8 bases between the germline ends. CDR3 in DNA: TGTGCCAGCAGCTTATATATGGGTGAGCAGTTCTTC. It yields the protein CASSLYMGEQFF. Drawing the rest from reference TRBV7-2 and TRBJ2-1, the complete variable domain is GAGVSQSPSNKVTEKGKDVELRCDPISGHTALYWYRQSLGQGLEFLIYFQGNSAPDKSGLPSDRFSAERTGGSVSTLTIQRTQQEDSAVYLCASSLYMGEQFFGPGTRLTVL.

The chain carries TRBV5-5 and TRBJ2-3; a weak D match, TRBD2 (6 bases). Trimming removed 3 bases from V and 4 bases from J, with 9 bases in between. The CDR3 covers 13 residues. Germline assignment: CDR1 SGHKS and CDR2 YYEKEE (reference sequence). The chain's CDR3 is CASSYTGADTQYF. The CDR3 bases are TGTGCCAGCAGCTACACGGGGGCAGATACGCAGTATTTT.

V and J are TRBV29-1 and TRBJ2-7; TRBD2 might be the D (6 bases). Deletions cut 0 bases from V and 1 base from J, with 13 bases between. Germline loops: CDR1 SQVTM, CDR2 ANQGSEA. This CDR3 is 15 amino acids long. The CDR3 reads CSVEDWARGSYEQYF. CDR3 nucleotide sequence: TGCAGCGTTGAAGATTGGGCGCGGGGTTCCTACGAGCAGTACTTC.